This T cell receptor beta chain derives from a study of T cells in Graves' hyperthyroidism and ophthalmopathy. Amplification yielded TCR beta CDR3 regions, with RNA transcripts as the source. The HTBI primer set served for first-round RT-PCR of the TCR CDR3. Using its own MiXCR run on the multiplex PCR reads, TCRdb lists one record per CDR3 protein. The profile shows about 130,000 distinct CDR3 sequences, more than 20% of them singletons. Germline loops: CDR1 SGHTA, CDR2 FQGNSA. The length of the CDR3 is 17 residues. The V and J ends lost 3 bases and 6 bases, in that order; junction bases with no gene match: 17. Study-wide results and limits: Progression to ophthalmopathy was predicted a median of roughly 6.6 months early.

As for this clonotype: The antigen is unknown.

Pregnant or lactating patients were excluded, as were those with uncontrolled infection or other autoimmune disease. Sequenced material: blood. The TCR was taken from a woman aged 50 to 60 with Graves' hyperthyroidism that later progressed to Graves' ophthalmopathy. The chain is built from TRBV7-2 and TRBJ2-7, with TRBD2 matching over 7 bases. CDR3 sequence: CASSFWTSGVGRCEQYF. The CDR3 nucleotides read TGTGCCAGCAGCTTCTGGACAAGCGGGGTTGGCAGGTGCGAGCAGTACTTC.